This T cell receptor beta chain was found in a study of circulating and synovial CD4+ cells in juvenile arthritis. Findings and limits, study-wide: Deeper sequencing increased measured overlap with synovial clonotypes. T cell genome counts differed by at least an order of magnitude between CPL and CD4 samples. Compared with bulk blood, circulating pathogenic-like lymphocytes shared substantially more CDR3 sequences with synovial T cells. These repertoires were less diverse than bulk blood CD4 repertoires.

To note about this clone: Its antigen is unknown.

Germline V gene lookup returns CDR1 SGHRS and CDR2 YFSETQ. The CDR3 spans 15 residues. V lost 5 bases, J lost 5 bases, and 16 bases lay in between. The table came from immunoSEQ multiplex PCR; TCRdb's copy has only in-frame clones and leaves some out. The sample has about 39,000 clones; 85% to 95% are singletons. This receptor was obtained from a human donor with juvenile idiopathic arthritis. The J gene is TRBJ1-4, the V gene TRBV5-1; maybe TRBD1 (5 bases). The sample taken for sequencing was CD4+ T cells from blood. CDR3 coding DNA: TGCGCCAGCAGGGGTCGGACATCGAGAAATGAAAAACTGTTTTTT. Amino acid sequence: CASRGRTSRNEKLFF.